Here is one TCR beta chain with its context. This sample was included in a study of blood T cell repertoires in COVID-19. V gave up 10 bases and J gave up 6 bases, with 15 bases separating them. Germline lookup yields CDR1 LNHDA and CDR2 SQIVND (reference sequence). The CDR3 is made up of 13 amino acids. Some clones are missing from TCRdb's copy, which holds only in-frame ones; the method was immunoSEQ multiplex PCR. The sample records approximately 260,000 clones, 70% to 90% being singletons. This clonotype was obtained from a man younger than 35 with active or convalescent COVID-19. The chain combines TRBV19 with TRBJ1-4, with D tentatively TRBD1 (6 bases). Sample: peripheral blood. CDR3 sequence reads: CATQQGDYEKLFF. The CDR3 region has the DNA TGTGCCACTCAACAGGGCGATTATGAAAAACTGTTTTTT.